This TCR beta chain was sequenced during a study of T cells after yellow fever vaccination. This clonotype came up many times. Its antigen is unknown. The 5'RACE template-switching step produced TCR cDNA and added a universal primer site and UMIs. TCRdb called the 5' RACE reads again in MiXCR, with one record for every CDR3 protein. The sample includes a few hundred thousand distinct CDR3 sequences, 3.6% of them seen just once. General observations from the study: The CD4 compartment and the CD8 compartment contained a small share of clonotypes in common. Abundant bulk-derived clonotypes could contaminate FACS-sorted repertoires.

Trimming took off 1 base at V and 8 bases at J, with 15 bases between the two ends. The germline V gene has CDR1 LGHNA and CDR2 YSLEER. The CDR3 spans 15 residues. This specimen was PBMCs, taken 15 days after the yellow fever booster vaccination. The chain combines TRBV4-3 with TRBJ2-1; D perhaps matches TRBD2 (6 bases). This TCR was sampled from a man aged 18 to 29 who received the YFV17D yellow fever vaccine. CDR3 in DNA: TGCGCCAGCAGCCAAGGGCCGGAAGGAGGGGATGAGCAGTTCTTC. Amino acid sequence: CASSQGPEGGDEQFF.